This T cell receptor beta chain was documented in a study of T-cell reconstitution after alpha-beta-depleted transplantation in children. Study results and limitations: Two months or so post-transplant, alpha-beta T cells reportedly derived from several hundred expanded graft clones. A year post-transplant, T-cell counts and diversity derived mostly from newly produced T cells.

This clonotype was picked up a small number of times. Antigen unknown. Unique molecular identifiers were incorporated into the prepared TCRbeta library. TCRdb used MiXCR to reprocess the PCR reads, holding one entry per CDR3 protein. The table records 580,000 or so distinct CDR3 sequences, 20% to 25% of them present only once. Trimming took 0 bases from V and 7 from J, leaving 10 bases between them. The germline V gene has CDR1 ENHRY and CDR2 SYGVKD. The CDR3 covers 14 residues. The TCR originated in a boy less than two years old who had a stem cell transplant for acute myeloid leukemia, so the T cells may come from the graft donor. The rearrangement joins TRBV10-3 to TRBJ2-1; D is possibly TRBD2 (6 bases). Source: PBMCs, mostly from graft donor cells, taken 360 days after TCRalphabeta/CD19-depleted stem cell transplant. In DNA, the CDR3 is TGTGCCATCAGTGAGTCGGGACTTGAGAATGAGCAGTTCTTC. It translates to CAISESGLENEQFF.